This T cell receptor (beta chain) was documented in a study of long-term antiretroviral therapy in people with HIV. This clone was counted once. With survey level as its setting, the immunoSEQ assay was v3.0. Sequencing was performed with immunoSEQ multiplex PCR; in TCRdb, only in-frame clones are kept and a portion is missing. This sample yields tens of thousands of clones, of which roughly 96% are seen a single time; roughly 8% belongs to the top ten. This CDR3 spans 15 amino acids. Trimming took off 7 bases at V and 0 bases at J, with 15 bases between the two ends. CDR1 is SNHLY and CDR2 is FYNNEI in the germline V gene. Each HIV-infected participant was given treatment in the United States.

The clonotype was recovered from a man under 40 with HIV. Source: unsorted PBMCs, taken 6.3 years after starting antiretroviral therapy. The V call is TRBV2, the J call TRBJ1-1; the D gene is possibly TRBD1 (6 bases). This CDR3 is CASNGQKLMNTEAFF. The CDR3, as DNA: TGTGCCAGCAACGGACAGAAACTAATGAACACTGAAGCTTTCTTT.